The 24 T cell receptor beta chains given below trace back to one sample, sequenced in a study of blood T cells in healthy people across ages. PCR was performed a second time for about 6 to 12 cycles using a sample-barcoded 5' primer and a J-beta primer mix. TCRdb re-called the 5' RACE reads with MiXCR, one entry per CDR3 protein. The sample lists some 1.4 million distinct CDR3 sequences; 42% were seen once. Sequencing input: blood. These receptors were obtained from a woman under 30 in good health.

This clonotype has more than one count but fewer than ten. This chain uses TRBV4-1 with TRBJ1-2, with no clear D. The CDR3 runs to 16 residues. The V end lost 4 bases, the J end lost 2 bases, and 17 bases lay between the germline ends. Germline CDR1 reads MGHRA; CDR2 reads YSYEKL. CDR3 loop: CASSPQVGLLNYGYTF. In DNA, the CDR3 is TGCGCCAGCAGCCCCCAGGTTGGGTTGCTAAACTATGGCTACACCTTC.

Here the CDR3 reads CASSPDREVAEQYF. Written as DNA, the CDR3 is TGTGCCAGCAGTCCGGACAGGGAGGTTGCCGAGCAGTACTTC. V and J are TRBV2 and TRBJ2-5, with 8 bases fitting TRBD1. The J call is in doubt because the DNA end fits TRBJ2-7 better. The CDR3 is 14 amino acids. The germline V gene encodes CDR1 SNHLY and CDR2 FYNNEI.

V gene TRBV10-1 combines with J gene TRBJ2-7; D perhaps matches TRBD1 (5 bases). Germline V gives CDR1 WNHNN, CDR2 SYGVQD (reference sequence). The CDR3 is made up of 14 amino acids. The V end lost 3 bases, the J end lost 3 bases, and 12 bases lay between the germline ends. In DNA form, the CDR3 reads TGCGCCAGCAGTGATACTGGGGCCCTCTACGAGCAGTACTTC. It codes for CASSDTGALYEQYF.

The rearrangement joins TRBV7-2 to TRBJ2-3; 7 bases are shared with TRBD2. V gave up 5 bases and J gave up 10 bases; unmatched junction bases: 9. The CDR3 spans 13 residues. Germline CDR1 SGHTA, CDR2 FQGNSA. The CDR3 DNA sequence: TGTGCCAGCAGCCCACCAGCGGGGTGTTCGCAGTATTTT. It yields the protein CASSPPAGCSQYF.

The V gene is TRBV20-1, the J gene TRBJ1-6; D uncertain. Trimming left V 4 bases short and J 9 bases short, with 16 bases between. This CDR3 has 14 residues. The V gene's germline CDR1 is DFQATT and CDR2 SNEGSKA (reference sequence). The CDR3 DNA follows: TGCAGTGCTACGCGGCAAACCACGGCTTCACCCCTCCACTTT. Encoded protein: CSATRQTTASPLHF.

This clonotype was counted a few times. The rearrangement joins TRBV2 to TRBJ1-5; D remains ambiguous. CDR1 is SNHLY, CDR2 FYNNEI, per germline. This CDR3 region has 14 residues. Trimming stripped 7 bases from V and 1 base from J, with 11 bases between. The DNA of the CDR3 is TGTGCCAGCACCGCGACGGGCAGCAATCAGCCCCAGCATTTT. Translated, it gives CASTATGSNQPQHF.

In this sample, this clonotype turned up a few times. The V and J genes are TRBV4-1 and TRBJ1-2, with D unclear. The CDR3 spans 14 residues. Trimming left V 0 bases short and J 7 bases short, with 12 bases between. Germline values: CDR1 MGHRA, CDR2 YSYEKL. Here the CDR3 reads CASSQESEASGYTF. For the CDR3, the DNA is TGCGCCAGCAGCCAAGAGTCCGAGGCCAGTGGCTACACCTTC.

This clonotype was recorded a few times. The chain has TRBV29-1 and TRBJ2-1; D is possibly TRBD1 or TRBD2 (5 bases each). The J call may be in error: the DNA end matches TRBJ2-7 better. The CDR3 covers 15 residues. The germline CDR1 and CDR2 sequences are SQVTM and ANQGSEA. DNA for the CDR3: TGCAGCGTTGAAGATCTTGGGGACCCTTACAATGAGCAGTACTTC. Protein product: CSVEDLGDPYNEQYF.

This chain joins TRBV5-1 and TRBJ2-1; TRBD2 aligns across 7 bases. Unmatched junction bases numbered 7, after V lost 0 bases and J lost 7 bases. Germline V gives CDR1 SGHRS, CDR2 YFSETQ. The CDR3 contains 15 residues. CDR3 residues: CASSLEALAINEQFF. For the CDR3, the DNA is TGCGCCAGCAGCTTGGAGGCACTAGCGATTAATGAGCAGTTCTTC.

This clonotype appeared a single time. The V call is TRBV18, the J call TRBJ2-1, with 12 positions matching TRBD2. CDR1 and CDR2 (germline): KGHSH, LQKENI. The CDR3 is 18 residues long. With V trimmed by 0 bases and J by 2 bases, 5 bases remained unmatched. The CDR3 loop is CASSPPTSGGPTYNEQFF. CDR3 coding DNA: TGTGCCAGCTCACCACCGACTAGCGGGGGCCCCACCTACAATGAGCAGTTCTTC.

This clonotype was observed a few times. This chain uses TRBV4-2 with TRBJ2-2; 9 nucleotides match TRBD2. The trim removed 8 bases at V and 3 bases at J, leaving 10 bases unmatched. The CDR3 covers 16 residues. CDR1 and CDR2 from the germline V gene are LGHNA and YNFKEQ. The CDR3 bases are TGTGCCAGCCAAAGCCAGCGGGGGGTGGACACCGGGGAGCTGTTTTTT. This gives the protein CASQSQRGVDTGELFF.

This clonotype was picked up a small number of times. The J gene is TRBJ1-1, the V gene TRBV7-9; D unclear. The germline V gene encodes CDR1 SEHNR and CDR2 FQNEAQ (reference sequence). The CDR3 extends over 14 amino acids. Trimming removed 1 base at V and 4 bases at J, with 10 bases between. CDR3 amino acids: CASSLVYSVTEAFF. CDR3 coding DNA: TGTGCCAGCAGCTTAGTTTATTCGGTCACTGAAGCTTTCTTT.

The sample holds a few counts of this clonotype. The chain links TRBV2 to TRBJ2-7, with a weak D call TRBD1 (7 bases). The V gene lost 9 bases and the J gene lost 3 bases, with 18 bases spanning the gap. The germline gives CDR1 SNHLY, CDR2 FYNNEI. The CDR3 consists of 14 residues. DNA of the CDR3: TGTGCCAGTCGGCGGGACAGAGGATTCTACGAGCAGTACTTC. Protein product: CASRRDRGFYEQYF.

The CDR3 here is CASGTGGYQPQHF. The CDR3 bases are TGTGCCAGCGGGACAGGGGGCTATCAGCCCCAGCATTTT. This chain links TRBV11-2 with TRBJ1-5, with 12 bases fitting TRBD1. CDR3 size: 13 residues. After removal of 8 bases from V and 5 bases from J, the junction contained 1 base not matched to a gene. Germline V gives CDR1 SGHAT, CDR2 FQNNGV.

This rearrangement joins TRBV20-1 to TRBJ2-7, with 7 bases fitting TRBD1. The V and J ends lost 4 bases and 4 bases, in that order; junction bases with no gene match: 13. CDR1 and CDR2 from the germline V gene are DFQATT and SNEGSKA (reference sequence). The CDR3 spans 15 residues. Written as DNA, the CDR3 is TGCAGTGCTACTAAATCCGCCGGGACAGTTTACGAGCAGTACTTC. It translates to CSATKSAGTVYEQYF.

The CDR3 DNA sequence: TGCGCCAGCAGCCAAGGGGCGGGAGGACCCACCGGGGAGCTGTTTTTT. As protein: CASSQGAGGPTGELFF. The chain is built from TRBV4-1 and TRBJ2-2; 8 bases map to TRBD2. V lost 1 base to trimming and J lost 4 bases; unmatched junction nucleotides: 5. The germline CDR1 and CDR2 sequences are MGHRA and YSYEKL. CDR3 length: 16 amino acids.

The chain combines TRBV27 with TRBJ1-2; D is undetermined. The V and J ends lost 2 bases and 6 bases respectively, with 13 bases between them. The CDR3 length is 14 residues. Germline CDR1 reads MNHEY; CDR2 reads SMNVEV (reference sequence). The CDR3 sequence: CASSLKAGGNGYTF. The DNA of the CDR3 is TGTGCCAGCAGTTTAAAGGCAGGAGGGAATGGCTACACCTTC.

The CDR3 coding sequence is TGCAGTGCTACACAGACAGGGATCACTGAAGCTTTCTTT. Translated: CSATQTGITEAFF. The chain couples TRBV20-1 to TRBJ1-1; 7 bases map to TRBD1. Germline V gives CDR1 DFQATT, CDR2 SNEGSKA (reference sequence). This CDR3 is 13 amino acids long. V shed 4 bases and J 4 bases; nucleotides not matched to a gene: 6.

Details on this clonotype: Relative to the germline gene, one junction end is altered; a read error may explain this. The chain employs TRBV28 and TRBJ2-4; D is undetermined. The assigned J gene may be wrong: the sequence end matches TRBJ2-7 better. Germline V lookup: CDR1 MDHEN, CDR2 SYDVKM. This CDR3 contains 12 residues. CDR3 amino acids: CASSLRPLEQYF. The DNA for the CDR3 is TGCGCCAGCAGTTTACGGCCCCTCGAGCAGTACTTC.

In regard to this clonotype: Compared with germline, one end of the junction differs, possibly owing to a read error. V gene TRBV6-1 combines with J gene TRBJ2-3, with TRBD1 matching over 10 bases. The germline V gene has CDR1 MNHNS and CDR2 SASEGT. This CDR3 contains 16 residues. Here the CDR3 reads CARSARQGASTDTQYF. In nucleotides, the CDR3 is TGTGCCAGAAGTGCCAGACAGGGGGCTTCCACAGATACGCAGTATTTT.

The chain combines TRBV20-1 with TRBJ2-7; 7 bases map to TRBD2. Trimming took 0 bases from V and 5 from J; bases not matched to a gene: 7. This CDR3 is built from 14 residues. From germline, CDR1 is DFQATT and CDR2 SNEGSKA (reference sequence). This chain's CDR3 is CSARDRGGLDEQYF. As DNA, the CDR3 is TGCAGTGCTAGAGATCGGGGAGGGCTTGACGAGCAGTACTTC.

The gene calls are TRBV18 and TRBJ1-1; 9 positions match TRBD1. This CDR3 has 12 amino acids. The germline CDR1 and CDR2 sequences are KGHSH and LQKENI. The V and J ends lost 8 bases and 6 bases, in that order; junction bases with no gene match: 4. CDR3 nucleotide sequence: TGTGCCAGCGCACGACAGGGGGCTGAAGCTTTCTTT. Translating it yields CASARQGAEAFF. The whole variable domain, filled in from reference TRBV18 and TRBJ1-1, reads NAGVMQNPRHLVRRRGQEARLRCSPMKGHSHVYWYRQLPEEGLKFMVYLQKENIIDESGMPKERFSAEFPKEGPSILRIQQVVRGDSAAYFCASARQGAEAFFGQGTRLTVV.

This chain joins TRBV20-1 and TRBJ1-2; D not certain. Germline CDR1 is DFQATT and CDR2 is SNEGSKA (reference sequence). This CDR3 is built from 10 residues. The CDR3 nucleotides are TGCAGCGTAGGATCCTATGGCTACACCTTC. It translates to CSVGSYGYTF.

Ten or more counts support this clonotype. This chain links TRBV7-2 with TRBJ2-1; unclear D gene. The CDR3 contains 15 residues. V lost 1 base and J lost 5, with 12 bases in between. CDR1 and CDR2 from the germline V gene are SGHTA and FQGNSA. Here the CDR3 DNA reads TGTGCCAGCAGCTTAGGCCTTACCCTTAACAATGAGCAGTTCTTC. Translation: CASSLGLTLNNEQFF.